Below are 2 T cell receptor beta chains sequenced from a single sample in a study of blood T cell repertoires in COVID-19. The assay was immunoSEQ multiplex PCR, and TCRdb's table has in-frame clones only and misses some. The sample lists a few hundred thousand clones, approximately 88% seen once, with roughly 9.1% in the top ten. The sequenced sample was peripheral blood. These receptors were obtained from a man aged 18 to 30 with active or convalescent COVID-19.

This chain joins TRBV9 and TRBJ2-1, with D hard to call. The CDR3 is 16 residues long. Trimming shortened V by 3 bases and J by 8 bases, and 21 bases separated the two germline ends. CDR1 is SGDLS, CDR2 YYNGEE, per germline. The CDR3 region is CASSANSPATWDEQFF. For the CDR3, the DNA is TGTGCCAGCAGCGCGAACAGCCCCGCGACCTGGGATGAGCAGTTCTTC.

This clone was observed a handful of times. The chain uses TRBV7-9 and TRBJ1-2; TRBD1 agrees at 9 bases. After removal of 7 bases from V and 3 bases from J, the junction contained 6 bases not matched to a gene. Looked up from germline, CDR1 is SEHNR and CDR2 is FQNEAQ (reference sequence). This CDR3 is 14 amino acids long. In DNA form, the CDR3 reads TGTGCCAGCACCCCGGGACAGGGAGACTATGGCTACACCTTC. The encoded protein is CASTPGQGDYGYTF. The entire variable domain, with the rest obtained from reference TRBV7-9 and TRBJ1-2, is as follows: DTGVSQNPRHKITKRGQNVTFRCDPISEHNRLYWYRQTLGQGPEFLTYFQNEAQLEKSRLLSDRFSAERPKGSFSTLEIQRTEQGDSAMYLCASTPGQGDYGYTFGSGTRLTVV.